Listed here are 22 T cell receptor beta chains from one sample, sequenced in a study of blood T cells in healthy people across ages. Primed by a sample-barcoded 5' primer and a J-beta primer mix, a second PCR proceeded for about 6 to 12 cycles. From the 5' RACE reads, TCRdb called clonotypes with MiXCR, one entry per CDR3 protein. The sample includes over 1,500,000 distinct CDR3 sequences, around 42% of them seen just once. Sequencing used blood. The receptors stem from a human donor in good health.

The chain combines TRBV9 with TRBJ1-2; a weak D match, TRBD1 (6 bases). The CDR3 sequence is 13 residues long. The V and J ends lost 6 bases and 4 bases respectively, with 13 bases between them. The germline V gene encodes CDR1 SGDLS and CDR2 YYNGEE. The CDR3 nucleotides read TGTGCCAGCACCCAGCAGACAGGCTATGGCTACACCTTC. This gives the protein CASTQQTGYGYTF.

The table lists this clonotype with a few counts. V usage is TRBV29-1 and J usage is TRBJ1-2, with 7 nucleotides matching TRBD1. V was pared by 4 bases and J by 2 bases, with 4 bases of the junction left unmatched. CDR1 and CDR2 from the germline V gene are SQVTM and ANQGSEA. The CDR3 spans 13 residues. CDR3 loop: CSVGRQGNYGYTF. CDR3 in DNA: TGCAGCGTTGGGAGACAGGGCAACTATGGCTACACCTTC.

This sequence joins TRBV25-1 and TRBJ2-1, with a tentative D call TRBD2 (5 bases). The CDR3 has 15 residues. V gave up 1 base and J gave up 4 bases, with 11 bases separating them. Looked up from germline, CDR1 is MGHDK and CDR2 is SYGVNS. This CDR3 is CASSESDWLYNEQFF. CDR3 sequence (DNA): TGTGCCAGCAGTGAATCGGACTGGCTATACAATGAGCAGTTCTTC.

This chain joins TRBV27 and TRBJ2-1; D is possibly TRBD1 (6 bases). The germline gives CDR1 MNHEY, CDR2 SMNVEV (reference sequence). V shed 7 bases and J shed 5 bases, with 15 bases lying between them. The CDR3 spans 14 residues. The CDR3 bases are TGTGCCAGCAAAGCAGGGGTTCGAAACAATGAGCAGTTCTTC. As protein: CASKAGVRNNEQFF.

This clonotype was recorded only once. Germline and junction disagree at one end, which may indicate a read error. The chain carries TRBV7-2 and TRBJ1-5, with D possibly matching TRBD1 (5 bases). Germline V gene sequence: CDR1 SGHTA, CDR2 FQGNSA. This CDR3 spans 13 amino acids. The CDR3 loop reads CVSSLSGDQPQHF. CDR3 in DNA: TGTGTCAGCAGCTTGTCCGGGGACCAGCCCCAGCATTTT.

J is TRBJ1-5 and V is TRBV28, with 11 nucleotides matching TRBD1. The CDR3 is made up of 18 amino acids. Per germline, CDR1 MDHEN and CDR2 SYDVKM. The V and J ends lost 10 bases and 2 bases, in that order; junction bases with no gene match: 16. The CDR3 is CAIEDRGPYSMGNQPQHF. The CDR3 DNA reads as TGTGCCATCGAGGACAGGGGGCCCTACTCAATGGGCAATCAGCCCCAGCATTTT.

V and J are TRBV6-2 or TRBV6-3 and TRBJ2-1; 9 bases are a match to TRBD1. The end of the DNA fits TRBJ2-7 better, so the J call may be wrong. Looked up from germline, CDR1 is MNHEY and CDR2 is SVGEGT. The CDR3 loop spans 15 amino acids. The CDR3 protein is CASSYMGQGYREQYF. Written as DNA, the CDR3 is TGTGCCAGCAGTTATATGGGACAGGGCTACCGTGAGCAGTACTTC.

Concerning this clonotype: Germline and junction disagree at one end, which may indicate a read error. The rearrangement joins TRBV28 to TRBJ1-5; D is unclear. The germline gives CDR1 MDHEN, CDR2 SYDVKM. CDR3 length: 14 residues. CDR3 sequence (DNA): TGTGCTAGCAGCCCTGTTGGGTGGGATCAGCCCCAGCATTTT. Translating it yields CASSPVGWDQPQHF.

The J gene is TRBJ2-1, the V gene TRBV7-2; 8 nucleotides align to TRBD1. CDR3 length: 17 residues. V dropped 1 base and J dropped 8; count of bases not matched to a gene: 13. Germline-derived CDR1 and CDR2 are SGHTA and FQGNSA. The CDR3 reads CASSLVGGQGLLDEQFF. The CDR3 coding sequence is TGTGCCAGCAGCTTAGTGGGTGGACAGGGTTTATTGGATGAGCAGTTCTTC.

The chain uses TRBV9 and TRBJ1-5; no definite D call. In germline, CDR1 is SGDLS, CDR2 YYNGEE. This CDR3 region has 14 residues. V lost 4 bases and J 2 bases, leaving 10 bases between the germline ends. The DNA for the CDR3 is TGTGCCAGCAGCTCCGGGTGGGGCAATCAGCCCCAGCATTTT. Protein: CASSSGWGNQPQHF.

This clonotype was counted between two and nine times. This may stem from a read error, because a much larger clone lies one nucleotide away. The genes are TRBV9 and TRBJ2-6, with D perhaps TRBD1 (5 bases). The V gene's germline CDR1 is SGDLS and CDR2 YYNGEE. The CDR3 consists of 16 residues. CDR3 bases: TGTGCCAGCAGCTCCGGCCCTTTCTCTGGGGCCAACGTCCGGACTTTC. This codes for CASSSGPFSGANVRTF.

V is TRBV15 and J is TRBJ2-5; TRBD1 matches at 9 bases. The DNA end lines up better with TRBJ2-1; the J call may be wrong. This CDR3 has 18 amino acids. CDR1 and CDR2 from the germline V gene are LNHNV and YYDKDF (reference sequence). The CDR3 sequence: CATSRAVTGGQGQETQFF. CDR3 DNA: TGTGCCACCAGCAGAGCGGTCACAGGGGGCCAGGGGCAAGAGACCCAGTTCTTC.

This clonotype has just a few counts. The chain is built from TRBV5-1 and TRBJ1-6; 7 bases map to TRBD1. From germline, CDR1 is SGHRS and CDR2 YFSETQ. Unmatched junction bases numbered 13, after V lost 3 bases and J lost 7 bases. The length of the CDR3 is 17 residues. The CDR3 protein is CASSYYRQGSGNSPLHF. The CDR3 nucleotides read TGCGCCAGCAGCTACTACCGACAGGGTTCGGGGAATTCACCCCTCCACTTT.

Concerning this clonotype itself: Without the conserved terminal phenylalanine or tryptophan, this CDR3 likely stems from a read error. The chain is built from TRBV4-2 and TRBJ1-3; D is unclear. Germline loops: CDR1 LGHNA, CDR2 YNFKEQ. The CDR3 contains 15 residues. In DNA form, the CDR3 reads TGTGCCAGCAGCCAACAACGGGCATCTGGAAACGCCATATATTTG. This codes for CASSQQRASGNAIYL.

The chain is built from TRBV20-1 and TRBJ2-6; D is uncertain. The V end was cut by 6 bases, the J end by 1 base, with 13 bases between. The CDR3 spans 15 residues. CDR1 and CDR2 from the germline V gene are DFQATT and SNEGSKA (reference sequence). The CDR3 DNA is TGCAGTGCGCGTCCCCCGCTATCTGGGGCCAACGTCCTGACTTTC. This translates into CSARPPLSGANVLTF.

The table lists this clonotype with many counts. The chain employs TRBV29-1 and TRBJ1-2; D remains ambiguous. The CDR3 extends over 8 amino acids. CDR1 is SQVTM and CDR2 is ANQGSEA in the germline V gene. CDR3 sequence reads: CSAEGYTF. As DNA, the CDR3 is TGCAGTGCTGAAGGCTACACCTTC.

The chain couples TRBV7-3 to TRBJ1-6; possible D gene TRBD1, 5 bases. The CDR3 extends over 16 amino acids. The germline gives CDR1 SGHTA, CDR2 FQGTGA. Deletions cut 2 bases from V and 6 bases from J, with 14 bases between. In DNA, the CDR3 is TGTGCCAGCAGCTTATGGGGGACCGCCTCTAATTCACCCCTCCACTTT. It codes for CASSLWGTASNSPLHF. Using reference TRBV7-3 and TRBJ1-6 for the parts outside the CDR3, the full variable domain is GAGVSQTPSNKVTEKGKYVELRCDPISGHTALYWYRQSLGQGPEFLIYFQGTGAADDSGLPNDRFFAVRPEGSVSTLKIQRTERGDSAVYLCASSLWGTASNSPLHFGNGTRLTVT.

V gene TRBV3-1 combines with J gene TRBJ2-5; TRBD2 matches at 12 bases. The germline CDR1 and CDR2 sequences are LGHDT and YNNKEL (reference sequence). V shed 4 bases, J shed 6 bases, and the junction held 9 bases outside the gene matches. The CDR3 has 16 amino acids. CDR3 in amino acids: CASSPSMTSGGKTQYF. CDR3 DNA: TGTGCCAGCAGCCCCAGCATGACTAGCGGGGGCAAGACCCAGTACTTC.

The rearrangement links TRBV9 to TRBJ2-2, with D possibly TRBD1 on 7 matching bases. CDR1 and CDR2 from the germline V gene are SGDLS and YYNGEE. The CDR3 consists of 16 residues. Trimming took off 1 base at V and 0 bases at J, with 10 bases between the two ends. The CDR3 DNA follows: TGTGCCAGCAGCGTAAGCAGGGGGGCGAACACCGGGGAGCTGTTTTTT. The encoded protein is CASSVSRGANTGELFF.

The chain couples TRBV20-1 to TRBJ2-5, with no clear D. The DNA end lines up better with TRBJ2-7; the J call may be wrong. Germline CDR1 reads DFQATT; CDR2 reads SNEGSKA (reference sequence). This CDR3 spans 11 amino acids. The CDR3 nucleotides read TGCAGTGCTAGAGGGTTCCCCGAGCAGTACTTC. Translated: CSARGFPEQYF.

The chain couples TRBV4-1 to TRBJ2-3; D remains ambiguous. The germline CDR1 and CDR2 sequences are MGHRA and YSYEKL. Trimming stripped 4 bases from V and 3 bases from J, with 17 bases between. CDR3 length equals 16 residues. The CDR3: CASSPRLDTITDTQYF. The CDR3 DNA follows: TGCGCCAGCAGCCCCCGACTCGATACTATAACAGATACGCAGTATTTT.

The chain uses TRBV6-5 and TRBJ1-1; D is unresolved. The CDR3 has 14 residues. From germline, CDR1 is MNHEY and CDR2 SVGAGI. V was clipped by 0 bases and J by 4 bases, with 9 bases between them. CDR3 in DNA: TGTGCCAGCAGTTACTCGAGTCGTTTCACTGAAGCTTTCTTT. Translation: CASSYSSRFTEAFF.